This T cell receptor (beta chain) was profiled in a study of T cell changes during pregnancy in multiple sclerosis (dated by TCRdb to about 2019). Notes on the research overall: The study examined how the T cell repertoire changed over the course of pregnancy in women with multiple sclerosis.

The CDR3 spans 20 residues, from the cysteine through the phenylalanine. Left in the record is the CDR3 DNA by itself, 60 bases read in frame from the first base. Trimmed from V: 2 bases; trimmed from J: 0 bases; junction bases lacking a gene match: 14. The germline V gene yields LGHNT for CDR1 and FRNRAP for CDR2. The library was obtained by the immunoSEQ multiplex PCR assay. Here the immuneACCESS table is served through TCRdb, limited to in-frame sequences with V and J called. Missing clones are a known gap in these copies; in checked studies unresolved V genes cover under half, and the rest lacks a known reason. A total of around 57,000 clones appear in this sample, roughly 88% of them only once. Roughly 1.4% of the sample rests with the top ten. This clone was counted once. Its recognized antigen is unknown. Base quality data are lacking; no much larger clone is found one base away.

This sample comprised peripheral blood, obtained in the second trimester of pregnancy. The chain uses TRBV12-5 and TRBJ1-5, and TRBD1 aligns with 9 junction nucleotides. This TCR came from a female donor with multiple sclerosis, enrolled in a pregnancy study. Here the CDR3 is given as CASGLPSPGQGLYSNQPQHF. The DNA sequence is TGTGCTAGTGGTTTGCCTTCCCCGGGACAGGGCTTATATAGCAATCAGCCCCAGCATTTT.